Below are 30 T cell receptor beta chains sequenced from a single sample in a study of blood T cell repertoires in COVID-19. Here immunoSEQ multiplex PCR was the method, and the copy in TCRdb shows in-frame clones only, minus some. The data contain about 54,000 clones, approximately 91% of them seen just once; the ten biggest clones take up 7.5% to 8.5%. Sequencing was carried out using peripheral blood. The source is a man aged 55 to 70 with active COVID-19.

The V gene is TRBV27, the J gene TRBJ2-5, with a weak D call TRBD2 (6 bases). Germline V gives CDR1 MNHEY, CDR2 SMNVEV (reference sequence). The CDR3 length is 14 residues. V shed 5 bases and J shed 2 bases, with 12 bases lying between them. The CDR3 reads CASSTGVGQETQYF. For the CDR3, the DNA is TGTGCCAGCAGTACGGGAGTGGGGCAAGAGACCCAGTACTTC.

This clone was seen a handful of times. The rearrangement uses TRBV5-6 and TRBJ2-7; D remains ambiguous. Looked up from germline, CDR1 is SGHDT and CDR2 is YYEEEE. Trimming cost V 3 bases and J 6 bases, with 10 bases left between them. The CDR3 totals 12 residues. CDR3 DNA: TGTGCCAGCAGCTCCCCACTACGCGAGCAGTACTTC. Its protein is CASSSPLREQYF.

The rearrangement uses TRBV4-1 and TRBJ2-5, with unresolved D. V dropped 3 bases and J dropped 7 bases, with 12 bases sitting between them. Germline V gene data show CDR1 as MGHRA and CDR2 as YSYEKL. The CDR3 runs 13 residues. The CDR3 bases are TGCGCCAGCAGCCAGGTGCCCTACGGGACCCAGTACTTC. Protein product: CASSQVPYGTQYF.

The chain combines TRBV14 with TRBJ2-1; TRBD2 matches 7 bases. The CDR3 totals 12 residues. The V gene end was trimmed by 3 bases and the J gene end by 10 bases; junction bases not matched to a gene: 3. CDR1 is SGHDN and CDR2 is FVKESK in the germline V gene. The CDR3 sequence is CASSQRGKEQFF. DNA for the CDR3: TGTGCCAGCAGCCAGCGGGGGAAGGAGCAGTTCTTC.

V gene TRBV19 combines with J gene TRBJ2-1; TRBD2 matches 9 bases. Unmatched junction bases numbered 10, after V lost 3 bases and J lost 7 bases. Germline-derived CDR1 and CDR2 are LNHDA and SQIVND (reference sequence). The CDR3 contains 16 residues. CDR3 amino acids: CASSMGPAGGGNEQFF. The CDR3 coding sequence is TGTGCCAGTAGTATGGGGCCGGCGGGAGGGGGTAATGAGCAGTTCTTC.

CDR3 amino acids: CASSFTGGGGYTF. DNA of the CDR3: TGTGCCAGCAGTTTCACAGGGGGTGGGGGCTACACCTTC. The chain has TRBV12-3 or TRBV12-4 and TRBJ1-2; 8 nucleotides match TRBD1. The junction had 5 bases not matched to a gene; V was cut back by 3 bases and J by 8 bases. This CDR3 comprises 13 residues.

The chain carries TRBV29-1 and TRBJ1-2, with 12 bases lining up with TRBD1. V lost 6 bases and J lost 12; bases outside the gene matches: 11. The CDR3 extends over 13 amino acids. Germline values: CDR1 SQVTM, CDR2 ANQGSEA. In nucleotides, the CDR3 is TGCAGCGTAAGGGACAGGGGGCTACCTGGTCACACCTTC. Its protein product is CSVRDRGLPGHTF.

This clone has only one observation. The chain links TRBV5-5 to TRBJ2-7; 13 bases map to TRBD2. V was clipped by 1 base and J by 5 bases; unmatched bases: 9. Germline V gene sequence: CDR1 SGHKS, CDR2 YYEKEE (reference sequence). The CDR3 contains 17 residues. CDR3 nucleotide sequence: TGTGCCAGCAGCTTGAAGGAAGGGACTAGCGGGATCCACGAGCAGTACTTC. This sequence encodes CASSLKEGTSGIHEQYF.

The rearrangement uses TRBV13 and TRBJ2-7; 9 bases match TRBD2. The length of the CDR3 is 15 residues. The V and J ends lost 0 bases and 5 bases, in that order; junction bases with no gene match: 5. In germline, CDR1 is PRHDT, CDR2 FYEKMQ (reference sequence). The CDR3 region is CASSLGSASGNEQYF. In nucleotides, the CDR3 is TGTGCCAGCAGCTTAGGTTCGGCTAGCGGGAACGAGCAGTACTTC. Full variable domain (rest looked up from reference TRBV13 and TRBJ2-7): AAGVIQSPRHLIKEKRETATLKCYPIPRHDTVYWYQQGPGQDPQFLISFYEKMQSDKGSIPDRFSAQQFSDYHSELNMSSLELGDSALYFCASSLGSASGNEQYFGPGTRLTVT.

The chain uses TRBV10-3 and TRBJ1-1; D might be TRBD1 (6 bases). Between the trimmed V and J ends, which lost 5 bases and 4 bases, there was a span of 14 bases. CDR1 and CDR2 (germline): ENHRY, SYGVKD. This CDR3 region has 14 residues. CDR3 loop: CAISLGGSGTEAFF. CDR3 DNA: TGTGCCATCAGTCTTGGGGGCTCGGGCACTGAAGCTTTCTTT.

The V and J genes are TRBV3-1 (or the pseudogene TRBV3-2) and TRBJ2-2; D call uncertain. The CDR3 is 17 residues long. V gave up 0 bases and J gave up 1 base, with 12 bases separating them. Germline V gene sequence: CDR1 LGHDT, CDR2 YNNKEL (reference sequence). The CDR3, as DNA: TGTGCCAGCAGCCAAGATTTGAGGCTATGGAACACCGGGGAGCTGTTTTTT. This sequence encodes CASSQDLRLWNTGELFF.

V gene TRBV29-1 combines with J gene TRBJ2-7; TRBD2 agrees at 10 bases. After removal of 6 bases from V and 2 bases from J, the junction contained 7 bases not matched to a gene. This CDR3 is 14 amino acids long. Germline V gene data show CDR1 as SQVTM and CDR2 as ANQGSEA. CDR3 nucleotide sequence: TGCAGCGTAGCGACGGGACTAGCGCCCTACGAGCAGTACTTC. It translates to CSVATGLAPYEQYF.

The genes are TRBV2 and TRBJ2-2; 13 bases line up with TRBD2. J gave up 4 bases and V 9 bases, and 5 bases lay outside the gene matches. There are 15 residues in the CDR3. Per germline, CDR1 SNHLY and CDR2 FYNNEI. CDR3 in amino acids: CASAGTSGTTGELFF. The CDR3 DNA sequence: TGTGCCAGTGCCGGGACTAGCGGGACCACCGGGGAGCTGTTTTTT.

V is TRBV9 and J is TRBJ2-5, with 7 bases matching TRBD2. Per the germline V gene, CDR1 is SGDLS and CDR2 is YYNGEE. The CDR3 has 15 amino acids. The trim removed 3 bases at V and 5 bases at J, leaving 10 bases unmatched. The CDR3 loop is CASSAYSGGGETQYF. In DNA form, the CDR3 reads TGTGCCAGCAGCGCGTATTCTGGGGGAGGGGAGACCCAGTACTTC.

In its sample, this clone was seen once. V gene TRBV6-6 combines with J gene TRBJ1-2; 7 nucleotides align to TRBD1. With 7 bases clipped from V and 1 base from J, the junction kept 6 bases outside the gene matches. CDR1 and CDR2 from the germline V gene are MNHNY and SVGAGI (reference sequence). The CDR3 sequence is 14 residues long. The CDR3 is CASTPDRYNYGYTF. The CDR3 nucleotides read TGTGCCAGCACCCCGGACAGGTATAACTATGGCTACACCTTC.

In this sample, this clone turned up once. The gene calls are TRBV15 and TRBJ2-1; D call uncertain. There are 15 residues in the CDR3. Between the trimmed V and J ends, which lost 0 bases and 4 bases, there was a span of 10 bases. Germline CDR1 and CDR2: LNHNV and YYDKDF (reference sequence). CDR3 DNA: TGTGCCACCAGCAGAGAGGCTAGTGGTTACAATGAGCAGTTCTTC. Amino acid sequence: CATSREASGYNEQFF.

The V gene is TRBV24-1, the J gene TRBJ2-2; 9 bases align to TRBD1. CDR1 is KGHDR and CDR2 is SFDVKD in the germline V gene. There are 13 residues in the CDR3. The trim removed 12 bases at V and 5 bases at J, leaving 6 bases unmatched. The CDR3 DNA follows: TGTGCCGTTGGGACAGGGTATACCGGGGAGCTGTTTTTT. Amino acid sequence: CAVGTGYTGELFF.

The chain combines TRBV19 with TRBJ2-5; TRBD1 aligns across 8 bases. The CDR3 is made up of 16 amino acids. V was clipped by 5 bases and J by 4 bases; unmatched bases: 12. Per germline, CDR1 LNHDA and CDR2 SQIVND (reference sequence). In nucleotides, the CDR3 is TGTGCCAGTAGTTCGTTGCGACAGGGGCACGGAGAGACCCAGTACTTC. Translated, it gives CASSSLRQGHGETQYF.

This sequence joins TRBV11-3 and TRBJ1-3, with D unclear. V gave up 0 bases and J gave up 0 bases, with 6 bases separating them. CDR3 size: 15 residues. Germline-derived CDR1 and CDR2 are SGHNT and YENEEA. The CDR3 DNA reads as TGTGCCAGCAGCTTAGATGGGAGCTCTGGAAACACCATATATTTT. The encoded protein is CASSLDGSSGNTIYF.

This chain uses TRBV6-5 with TRBJ2-3; 10 bases agree with TRBD2. Trimming took 2 bases from V and 4 from J; bases not matched to a gene: 3. This CDR3 is 15 amino acids long. Per germline, CDR1 MNHEY and CDR2 SVGAGI. The CDR3 sequence: CASSYLAGEADTQYF. DNA of the CDR3: TGTGCCAGCAGTTACCTAGCGGGAGAAGCAGATACGCAGTATTTT.

This clone has only one observation. The chain carries TRBV12-3 or TRBV12-4 and TRBJ1-3; D remains unclear. The CDR3 is made up of 13 amino acids. V lost 11 bases to trimming and J lost 4 bases, with 15 bases between them. CDR3: CAYFRGNGNTIYF. DNA for the CDR3: TGTGCCTATTTTCGGGGTAACGGAAACACCATATATTTT.

The V and J genes are TRBV5-8 and TRBJ2-7, with TRBD2 matching 7 bases. V trimming: 6 bases; J trimming: 2 bases; junction bases outside the gene matches: 11. CDR1 is SGHTS and CDR2 is YDEGEE in the germline V gene. CDR3 length: 15 residues. DNA for the CDR3: TGTGCCAGCAAACAAGGGAGGGGCGGAACCTACGAGCAGTACTTC. Encoded protein: CASKQGRGGTYEQYF.

In its sample, this clone was seen once. The chain joins TRBV12-3 or TRBV12-4 to TRBJ2-1; TRBD1 is a possible D gene (6 bases). This CDR3 region has 13 residues. Between the trimmed V and J ends, which lost 3 bases and 8 bases, there was a span of 11 bases. The CDR3 sequence: CASSLRGKDEQFF. CDR3 nucleotides: TGTGCCAGCAGTTTGAGGGGGAAAGATGAGCAGTTCTTC.

The V gene is TRBV9, the J gene TRBJ2-5; possible D gene TRBD1, 7 bases. Trimming cost V 0 bases and J 4 bases, with 13 bases left between them. The CDR3 has 15 amino acids. Germline assignment: CDR1 SGDLS and CDR2 YYNGEE. CDR3 residues: CASSVEGAGRETQYF. The CDR3 DNA reads as TGTGCCAGCAGCGTAGAGGGGGCCGGGAGAGAGACCCAGTACTTC.

This clone was detected only a few times. The chain has TRBV30 and TRBJ2-7, with 10 positions matching TRBD2. Germline V gene sequence: CDR1 GTSNPN, CDR2 SVGIG (reference sequence). After removal of 2 bases from V and 3 bases from J, the junction contained 7 bases not matched to a gene. This CDR3 spans 15 amino acids. The CDR3 protein is CAWSPLSGRNYEQYF. Here the CDR3 DNA reads TGTGCCTGGAGTCCGCTTAGCGGGAGGAACTACGAGCAGTACTTC.

The CDR3 bases are TGTGCCAGCAGTGAAGGGCTAGCGGGACTAAGGTCCTACAATGAGCAGTTCTTC. It translates to CASSEGLAGLRSYNEQFF. The rearrangement uses TRBV2 and TRBJ2-1, with 9 bases lining up with TRBD2. The junction had 8 bases not matched to a gene; V was cut back by 1 base and J by 1 base. The CDR3 is 18 amino acids. CDR1 SNHLY and CDR2 FYNNEI come from the germline V gene. Using reference TRBV2 and TRBJ2-1 for the parts outside the CDR3, the full variable domain is EPEVTQTPSHQVTQMGQEVILRCVPISNHLYFYWYRQILGQKVEFLVSFYNNEISEKSEIFDDQFSVERPDGSNFTLKIRSTKLEDSAMYFCASSEGLAGLRSYNEQFFGPGTRLTVL.

This chain uses TRBV4-1 with TRBJ2-1; no reliable D call. The germline V gene encodes CDR1 MGHRA and CDR2 YSYEKL. The CDR3 runs 15 residues. With 2 bases removed from V and 3 bases from J, the gap between germline ends came to 11 bases. CDR3 bases: TGCGCCAGCAGCCAATTGCGCGCGAACTACAATGAGCAGTTCTTC. Protein sequence: CASSQLRANYNEQFF.

The chain has TRBV9 and TRBJ2-1, with 12 nucleotides matching TRBD2. Per germline, CDR1 SGDLS and CDR2 YYNGEE. V shed 2 bases and J 7 bases; nucleotides not matched to a gene: 4. The CDR3 totals 15 residues. CDR3 nucleotide sequence: TGTGCCAGCAGCGTCGGACTAGCGGGACAGAATGAGCAGTTCTTC. This sequence encodes CASSVGLAGQNEQFF.

The chain links TRBV12-5 to TRBJ2-1; D might be TRBD1 (5 bases). Looked up from germline, CDR1 is LGHNT and CDR2 is FRNRAP. Trimming stripped 0 bases from V and 0 bases from J, with 9 bases between. The CDR3 is made up of 16 amino acids. The chain's CDR3 is CASGLVVGDSYNEQFF. CDR3 DNA: TGTGCTAGTGGTTTGGTAGTAGGGGACTCCTACAATGAGCAGTTCTTC. Together with reference TRBV12-5 and TRBJ2-1, the CDR3 gives the full variable domain: DARVTQTPRHKVTEMGQEVTMRCQPILGHNTVFWYRQTMMQGLELLAYFRNRAPLDDSGMPKDRFSAEMPDATLATLKIQPSEPRDSAVYFCASGLVVGDSYNEQFFGPGTRLTVL.

This clone was found once. J is TRBJ1-4 and V is TRBV29-1, with D possibly TRBD1 on 6 matching bases. The V gene lost 7 bases and the J gene lost 8 bases, with 17 bases spanning the gap. Germline V gene sequence: CDR1 SQVTM, CDR2 ANQGSEA. The CDR3 sequence is 13 residues long. In DNA, the CDR3 is TGCAGCGCCAGAACAGGGATGGGCGAAAAACTGTTTTTT. It codes for CSARTGMGEKLFF.